This passage covers 3 T cell receptor beta chains from one sample sequenced in a study of graft-versus-host responses after intestinal transplantation. Generated by immunoSEQ multiplex PCR, the TCRdb table keeps only in-frame clones and is missing some. The repertoire has tens of thousands of clones, roughly nine tenths of them found once; the top ten carry roughly 2.5%. These TCRs' antigens remain unknown. The sequences come from unstimulated CD8+ T cells sorted from spleen or lymph node cells, collected before intestinal transplant. The receptor source for this set is a human donor who received an intestinal transplant.

The V call is TRBV7-6, the J call TRBJ1-2; D gene unclear. In germline, CDR1 is SGHVS, CDR2 FNYEAQ. This CDR3 has 15 amino acids. V was shortened by 2 bases and J by 0 bases, with 10 bases between the two germline ends. CDR3 protein: CASSLSSESNYGYTF. For the CDR3, the DNA is TGTGCCAGCAGCTTAAGTTCAGAATCTAACTATGGCTACACCTTC.

This chain links TRBV5-4 with TRBJ2-7; 12 bases line up with TRBD2. The length of the CDR3 is 15 residues. Germline V gene sequence: CDR1 SGHNT, CDR2 YYREEE (reference sequence). V trimming: 1 base; J trimming: 2 bases; junction bases outside the gene matches: 1. The CDR3 DNA follows: TGTGCCAGCAGCTTGACTAGCGGGAGGCCCTACGAGCAGTACTTC. Translating gives CASSLTSGRPYEQYF. The full variable domain, its missing parts supplied by reference TRBV5-4 and TRBJ2-7, is ETGVTQSPTHLIKTRGQQVTLRCSSQSGHNTVSWYQQALGQGPQFIFQYYREEENGRGNFPPRFSGLQFPNYSSELNVNALELDDSALYLCASSLTSGRPYEQYFGPGTRLTVT.

CDR3 sequence reads: CATPSGLNTGELFF. The CDR3, as DNA: TGTGCCACCCCTAGCGGACTTAACACCGGGGAGCTGTTTTTT. The chain carries TRBV6-6 and TRBJ2-2; 7 bases line up with TRBD2. The CDR3 loop spans 14 amino acids. Germline CDR1 and CDR2: MNHNY and SVGAGI (reference sequence). J lost 2 bases, V lost 10 bases, and 7 bases had no gene match.